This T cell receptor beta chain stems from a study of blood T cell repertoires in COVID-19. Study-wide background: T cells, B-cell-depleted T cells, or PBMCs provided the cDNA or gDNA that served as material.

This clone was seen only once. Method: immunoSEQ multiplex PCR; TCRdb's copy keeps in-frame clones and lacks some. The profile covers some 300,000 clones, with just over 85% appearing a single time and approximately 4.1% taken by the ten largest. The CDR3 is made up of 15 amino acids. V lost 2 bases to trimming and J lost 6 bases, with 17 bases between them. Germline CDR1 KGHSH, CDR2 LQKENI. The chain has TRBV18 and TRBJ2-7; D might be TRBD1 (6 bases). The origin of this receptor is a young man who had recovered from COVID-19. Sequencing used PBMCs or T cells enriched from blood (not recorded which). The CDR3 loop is CASSPFDTGRSEQYF. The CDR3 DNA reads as TGTGCCAGCTCACCATTCGACACAGGGCGCTCCGAGCAGTACTTC. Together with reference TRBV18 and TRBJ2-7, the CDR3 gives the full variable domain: NAGVMQNPRHLVRRRGQEARLRCSPMKGHSHVYWYRQLPEEGLKFMVYLQKENIIDESGMPKERFSAEFPKEGPSILRIQQVVRGDSAAYFCASSPFDTGRSEQYFGPGTRLTVT.